This is a list of T cell receptor beta chains from one sample in a study of OX40 agonist ivuxolimab in advanced cancers. The repertoire was sequenced with immunoSEQ multiplex PCR; TCRdb's copy has only in-frame clones and lacks some. The repertoire consists of 70,000 to 95,000 clones, with roughly 94% occurring once and the leading ten covering about 20%. The starting material was CD4+ or CD8+ T cells sorted from blood, obtained in a trial of the OX40 agonist ivuxolimab. Receptors were obtained from an adult with an advanced solid tumor such as melanoma, head and neck, liver or kidney cancer. CDR3s include the opening cysteine and the closing phenylalanine or tryptophan. The D gene is left open where the match is weak.

V	J	D	CDR3	DNA
TRBV7-2	TRBJ2-7	TRBD2	CASVGTSSYEQYF	TGTGCCAGCGTAGGGACTAGCTCCTACGAGCAGTACTTC
TRBV29-1	TRBJ1-2	TRBD1	CSVYRGGGYTF	TGCAGCGTTTACAGGGGTGGTGGCTACACCTTC
TRBV2	TRBJ2-5	NA	CASSGSGHILQETQYF	TGTGCCAGCTCAGGGTCAGGTCACATCCTCCAAGAGACCCAGTACTTC
TRBV19	TRBJ2-3	NA	CASTQGRSTDTQYF	TGTGCCAGTACCCAGGGTAGAAGCACAGATACGCAGTATTTT
TRBV4-3	TRBJ2-1	NA	CASSQDRGSSYNEQFF	TGCGCCAGCAGCCAAGACCGGGGTAGCTCCTACAATGAGCAGTTCTTC
TRBV4-1	TRBJ2-5	NA	CASSLPEETQYF	TGCGCCAGCAGCCTCCCGGAAGAGACCCAGTACTTC
TRBV4-1	TRBJ2-7	NA	CASSQERGLVSYEQYF	TGCGCCAGCAGCCAAGAACGGGGGCTGGTGTCCTACGAGCAGTACTTC
TRBV19	TRBJ1-2	TRBD1	CASNGQGYGYTF	TGTGCCAGCAACGGACAGGGCTATGGCTACACCTTC
TRBV7-6	TRBJ1-5	NA	CASSARTDAWEPQHF	TGTGCCAGCAGCGCCCGGACGGACGCTTGGGAGCCCCAGCATTTT
TRBV18	TRBJ1-2	NA	CASSPPDRADTNYGYTF	TGTGCCAGCTCACCACCCGACAGAGCTGACACTAACTATGGCTACACCTTC
TRBV18	TRBJ2-7	NA	CASSPLAGPREQYF	TGTGCCAGCTCACCACTGGCAGGTCCCCGCGAGCAGTACTTC
TRBV11-2	TRBJ1-3	NA	CASSPTGLSGNTIYF	TGTGCCAGCAGCCCTACTGGGCTCTCTGGAAACACCATATATTTT
TRBV27	TRBJ2-5	NA	CASSRGDQETQYF	TGTGCCAGCAGTAGAGGGGACCAAGAGACCCAGTACTTC
TRBV13	TRBJ1-3	TRBD1	CASSLGTGRRNTIYF	TGTGCCAGCAGTTTGGGGACAGGTCGGAGAAACACCATATATTTT
TRBV21-1	TRBJ1-4	NA	CASSKGARQGSDNATNEKLFF	TGTGCCAGCAGCAAAGGTGCCCGACAGGGGTCAGACAATGCAACTAATGAAAAACTGTTTTTT